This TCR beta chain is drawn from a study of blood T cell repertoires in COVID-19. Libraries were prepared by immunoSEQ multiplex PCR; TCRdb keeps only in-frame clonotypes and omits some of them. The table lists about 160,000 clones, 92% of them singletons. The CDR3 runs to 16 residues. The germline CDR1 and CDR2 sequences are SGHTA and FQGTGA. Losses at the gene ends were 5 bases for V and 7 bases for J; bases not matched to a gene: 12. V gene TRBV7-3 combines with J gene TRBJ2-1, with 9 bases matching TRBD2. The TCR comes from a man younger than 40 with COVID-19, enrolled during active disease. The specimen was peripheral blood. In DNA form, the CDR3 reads TGTGCCAGCAGCCTCGGACTAGCGCCGACTATTAATGAGCAGTTCTTC. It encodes CASSLGLAPTINEQFF. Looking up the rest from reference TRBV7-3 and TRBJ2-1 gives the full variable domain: GAGVSQTPSNKVTEKGKYVELRCDPISGHTALYWYRQSLGQGPEFLIYFQGTGAADDSGLPNDRFFAVRPEGSVSTLKIQRTERGDSAVYLCASSLGLAPTINEQFFGPGTRLTVL.